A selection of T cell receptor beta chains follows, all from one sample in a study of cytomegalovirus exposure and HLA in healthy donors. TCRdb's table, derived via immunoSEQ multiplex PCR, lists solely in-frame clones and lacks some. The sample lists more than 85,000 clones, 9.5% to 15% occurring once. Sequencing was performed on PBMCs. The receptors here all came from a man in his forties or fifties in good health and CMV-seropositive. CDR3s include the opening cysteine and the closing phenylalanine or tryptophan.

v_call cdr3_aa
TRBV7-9 CASSTGQGIYEQYF
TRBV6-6 CASSSGTDSGNTIYF
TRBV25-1 CASSEPRTSGKGYNEQFF
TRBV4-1 CASSQDSPLPDTQYF
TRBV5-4 CASSLGAIGYTF
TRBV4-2 CASSQDASGRSYNEQFF
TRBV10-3 CAISKPGQGTEAFF
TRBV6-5 CASSSTQGAREKLFF
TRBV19 CASSKGDRGPITEAFF
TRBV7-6 CASGLAGELFF
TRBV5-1 CATTRRGFYNEQFF
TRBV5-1 CASSPGTGSYEQYF
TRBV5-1 CASSSNSISSTDTQYF
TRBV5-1 CASSLDTANTGELFF
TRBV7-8 CASSSYTGRETQYF
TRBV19 CASSISTGYNEQFF
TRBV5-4 CASSLWLAGGDEQFF
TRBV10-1 CASSRTGSSHEQYF
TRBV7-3 CASSFQNPSRLVPGEQFF
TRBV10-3 CAISGLAGNSYNEQFF
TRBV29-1 CSVERTGGLETQYF
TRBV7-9 CASSPRQGAYEQYF
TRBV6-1 CASKGAEPYEQYF
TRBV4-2 CASSQDQREDREQFF
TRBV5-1 CASSLLYGLLTDTQYF
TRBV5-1 CASSLARDRFSYEQYF
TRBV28 CASSMDRPGVNQPQHF
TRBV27 CASTQRGFATNEKLFF
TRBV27 CASSPQGVSGNTIYF
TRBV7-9 CASSLDRTGSFHEQYF
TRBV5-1 CASSSQGGTYEQYF
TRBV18 CASSLDYGYTF
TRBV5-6 CASSLVWRDEGNEQFF